Below are 26 T cell receptor beta chains sequenced from a single sample in a study of blood T cell repertoires in COVID-19. Data came from immunoSEQ multiplex PCR; TCRdb stores just in-frame clones and leaves some out. The sample has under 350,000 clones, approximately 88% seen once. Sample: PBMCs or T cells enriched from blood (not recorded which). The origin of the receptors is a woman in her forties who had recovered from COVID-19.

This sequence joins TRBV6-4 and TRBJ2-7; D remains unclear. Germline values: CDR1 MRHNA, CDR2 SNTAGT. V lost 2 bases and J 2 bases, leaving 4 bases between the germline ends. This CDR3 region has 12 residues. CDR3 residues: CASSDGAYEQYF. The CDR3 coding sequence is TGTGCCAGCAGTGACGGAGCCTACGAGCAGTACTTC.

This rearrangement joins TRBV3-1 (or the pseudogene TRBV3-2) to TRBJ2-2; 9 positions match TRBD1. The length of the CDR3 is 17 residues. Germline CDR1 reads LGHDT; CDR2 reads YNNKEL (reference sequence). Trimming cost V 0 bases and J 5 bases; bases outside gene matches: 7. CDR3 in DNA: TGTGCCAGCAGCCAAGAACACAGACAGGGGGGGACCGGGGAGCTGTTTTTT. This sequence encodes CASSQEHRQGGTGELFF.

The V gene is TRBV18, the J gene TRBJ2-1; D is unclear. CDR1 and CDR2 from the germline V gene are KGHSH and LQKENI. Trimming stripped 3 bases from V and 8 bases from J, with 17 bases between. CDR3 size: 15 residues. Written as DNA, the CDR3 is TGTGCCAGCTCACCCCAGACTCCCCCTCGAGATGAGCAGTTCTTC. This codes for CASSPQTPPRDEQFF.

The V call is TRBV6-5, the J call TRBJ1-2; D is unclear. CDR3 size: 13 residues. V lost 2 bases, J lost 6 bases, and 10 bases lay in between. The germline CDR1 and CDR2 sequences are MNHEY and SVGAGI. CDR3 nucleotides: TGTGCCAGCAGTTACCCCGGTATGAATGGCTACACCTTC. Encoded protein: CASSYPGMNGYTF.

The rearrangement links TRBV19 to TRBJ1-6; 7 nucleotides agree with TRBD1. The CDR3 covers 16 residues. Losses at the gene ends were 5 bases for V and 3 bases for J; bases not matched to a gene: 7. In germline, CDR1 is LNHDA, CDR2 SQIVND (reference sequence). CDR3 region: CASSEQGTLYNSPLHF. CDR3 nucleotides: TGTGCCAGTAGTGAACAGGGGACTCTCTATAATTCACCCCTCCACTTT.

The rearrangement links TRBV4-3 to TRBJ1-4; D unclear. The CDR3 runs to 14 residues. Germline-derived CDR1 and CDR2 are LGHNA and YSLEER. V shed 4 bases and J shed 7 bases, with 13 bases lying between them. CDR3: CASSPAVVGEKLFF. CDR3 sequence (DNA): TGCGCCAGCAGCCCAGCGGTGGTGGGTGAAAAACTGTTTTTT.

V is TRBV29-1 and J is TRBJ1-1, with 8 bases identical to TRBD1. Germline V lookup: CDR1 SQVTM, CDR2 ANQGSEA. The CDR3 sequence is 14 residues long. J was trimmed by 5 bases and V by 3 bases; bases with no gene match: 8. The chain's CDR3 is CSVDQGAKRTEAFF. In DNA, the CDR3 is TGCAGCGTTGACCAGGGGGCCAAACGGACTGAAGCTTTCTTT.

The chain recombines TRBV3-1 (or the pseudogene TRBV3-2) with TRBJ2-5; D unclear. Germline V lookup: CDR1 LGHDT, CDR2 YNNKEL (reference sequence). The CDR3 covers 14 residues. V dropped 1 base and J dropped 4 bases, with 10 bases sitting between them. DNA for the CDR3: TGTGCCAGCAGCCAAGGGTCAACTCGAGAGACCCAGTACTTC. Its translation: CASSQGSTRETQYF.

V is TRBV5-5 and J is TRBJ2-7, with D possibly being TRBD2 (6 bases). V was shortened by 0 bases and J by 5 bases, with 12 bases between the two germline ends. The germline CDR1 and CDR2 sequences are SGHKS and YYEKEE (reference sequence). This CDR3 spans 14 amino acids. CDR3 in DNA: TGTGCCAGCAGCTTGGCCCGGGAGAGGGACGAGCAGTACTTC. This codes for CASSLARERDEQYF.

The rearrangement joins TRBV7-8 to TRBJ2-7; no clear D gene. Trimming stripped 1 base from V and 7 bases from J, with 5 bases between. The V gene's germline CDR1 is SGHVS and CDR2 FQNEAQ. The CDR3 loop spans 11 amino acids. The CDR3 region is CASSLDWEQYF. CDR3 DNA sequence: TGTGCCAGCAGCTTAGACTGGGAGCAGTACTTC.

The chain couples TRBV5-4 to TRBJ1-1; tentative D call: TRBD1 (6 bases). Germline lookup yields CDR1 SGHNT and CDR2 YYREEE (reference sequence). The CDR3 is 13 amino acids. V was trimmed by 4 bases and J by 4 bases, leaving 11 bases between them. In nucleotides, the CDR3 is TGTGCCAGCAGCCGAGGGACAACCACTGAAGCTTTCTTT. It encodes CASSRGTTTEAFF.

The chain employs TRBV7-4 and TRBJ1-6; D gene uncertain. Trimming removed 1 base from V and 8 bases from J, with 15 bases in between. The CDR3 runs to 16 residues. Germline lookup yields CDR1 SGHVT and CDR2 SQSDAQ. Here the CDR3 DNA reads TGTGCCAGCAGCTTAGGGTGTTCGGCGGGAGATTCACCCCTCCACTTT. Translated, it gives CASSLGCSAGDSPLHF.

The chain recombines TRBV5-4 with TRBJ1-2, with a weak D call TRBD1 (5 bases). The germline V gene encodes CDR1 SGHNT and CDR2 YYREEE (reference sequence). The length of the CDR3 is 14 residues. V shed 5 bases and J shed 1 base, with 12 bases lying between them. This chain's CDR3 is CASSRVQDNYGYTF. Here the CDR3 DNA reads TGTGCCAGCAGTCGAGTACAGGATAACTATGGCTACACCTTC.

This clone was recorded only once. The chain links TRBV30 to TRBJ1-3; D is ambiguous. Trimming shortened V by 2 bases and J by 0 bases, and 8 bases separated the two germline ends. Germline CDR1 GTSNPN, CDR2 SVGIG (reference sequence). The CDR3 loop spans 14 amino acids. The CDR3 spells CAWSYGSSGNTIYF. The CDR3 region has the DNA TGTGCCTGGAGTTACGGGAGCTCTGGAAACACCATATATTTT.

This clone was counted between two and nine times. The rearrangement joins TRBV12-5 to TRBJ1-2, with a possible D match to TRBD1 (6 bases). The CDR3 contains 15 residues. Trimming removed 2 bases from V and 0 bases from J, with 10 bases in between. Germline loops: CDR1 LGHNT, CDR2 FRNRAP. In nucleotides, the CDR3 is TGTGCTAGTGGTTTGTGGCAGGGGCCTAACTATGGCTACACCTTC. This encodes CASGLWQGPNYGYTF.

This clone was picked up a small number of times. The chain combines TRBV25-1 with TRBJ2-1, with a possible D match to TRBD2 (5 bases). Per the germline V gene, CDR1 is MGHDK and CDR2 is SYGVNS. The CDR3 loop spans 15 amino acids. Trimming pared 3 bases from V and 8 bases from J, leaving 17 bases between. CDR3 sequence (DNA): TGTGCCAGCAGTGAGGCGGGCCCGCCTTTTGATGAGCAGTTCTTC. Protein: CASSEAGPPFDEQFF. The full variable domain, its missing parts supplied by reference TRBV25-1 and TRBJ2-1, is EADIYQTPRYLVIGTGKKITLECSQTMGHDKMYWYQQDPGMELHLIHYSYGVNSTEKGDLSSESTVSRIRTEHFPLTLESARPSHTSQYLCASSEAGPPFDEQFFGPGTRLTVL.

This chain connects TRBV6-2 or TRBV6-3 to TRBJ2-5, with TRBD1 as a possible D gene (6 bases). Germline V gives CDR1 MNHEY, CDR2 SVGEGT. This CDR3 contains 14 residues. Trimming removed 6 bases at V and 0 bases at J, with 11 bases between. The CDR3 coding sequence is TGTGCCAGCAGACCTCAGGGGTACCAAGAGACCCAGTACTTC. This gives the protein CASRPQGYQETQYF.

The chain has TRBV19 and TRBJ1-1; D remains unclear. Between the trimmed V and J ends, which lost 3 bases and 3 bases, there was a span of 8 bases. Germline V gives CDR1 LNHDA, CDR2 SQIVND (reference sequence). The CDR3 is made up of 13 amino acids. The CDR3 sequence: CASSIKRDTEAFF. CDR3 sequence (DNA): TGTGCCAGTAGTATCAAGAGGGACACTGAAGCTTTCTTT.

This clone is a singleton in its sample. This sequence joins TRBV5-1 and TRBJ1-4; 10 positions agree with TRBD1. The junction had 3 bases not matched to a gene; V was cut back by 0 bases and J by 7 bases. The CDR3 contains 15 residues. Germline V gene lookup returns CDR1 SGHRS and CDR2 YFSETQ. The CDR3 sequence: CASSLVGQGGEKLFF. The CDR3, as DNA: TGCGCCAGCAGCTTGGTAGGACAGGGGGGTGAAAAACTGTTTTTT. The whole variable domain, remainder taken from reference TRBV5-1 and TRBJ1-4, is KAGVTQTPRYLIKTRGQQVTLSCSPISGHRSVSWYQQTPGQGLQFLFEYFSETQRNKGNFPGRFSGRQFSNSRSEMNVSTLELGDSALYLCASSLVGQGGEKLFFGSGTQLSVL.

This chain links TRBV6-5 with TRBJ1-1, with 7 bases identical to TRBD1. This CDR3 has 15 residues. V lost 5 bases, J lost 4 bases, and 10 bases stayed unmatched. Per germline, CDR1 MNHEY and CDR2 SVGAGI. The CDR3 region has the DNA TGTGCCAGCAGTACGTCAAACAGGGGTGGCACTGAAGCTTTCTTT. Its protein product is CASSTSNRGGTEAFF.

The rearrangement joins TRBV11-2 to TRBJ2-5; tentatively, D is TRBD1 (5 bases). Trimming shortened V by 5 bases and J by 9 bases, and 19 bases separated the two germline ends. Germline V gene lookup returns CDR1 SGHAT and CDR2 FQNNGV. This CDR3 region has 14 residues. CDR3 bases: TGTGCCAGCAGCCCAGGTATAGGGGATGCGGCCCAGTACTTC. Amino acid sequence: CASSPGIGDAAQYF.

This clone was seen a single time. V usage is TRBV4-2 and J usage is TRBJ2-1; D gene uncertain. This CDR3 spans 13 amino acids. Deletions cut 0 bases from V and 6 bases from J, with 6 bases between. The V gene's germline CDR1 is LGHNA and CDR2 YNFKEQ. CDR3 bases: TGTGCCAGCAGCCAAGATCGGTTCAATGAGCAGTTCTTC. This gives the protein CASSQDRFNEQFF.

The chain carries TRBV5-1 and TRBJ1-1; weak D call: TRBD1 (5 bases). V dropped 0 bases and J dropped 4 bases, with 13 bases sitting between them. CDR3 size: 15 residues. CDR1 and CDR2 (germline): SGHRS, YFSETQ. The CDR3 sequence: CASSLDGGGGTEAFF. Written as DNA, the CDR3 is TGCGCCAGCAGCTTGGACGGGGGAGGAGGCACTGAAGCTTTCTTT.

This chain connects TRBV5-1 to TRBJ1-1; 7 bases align to TRBD1. Germline V gives CDR1 SGHRS, CDR2 YFSETQ. This CDR3 contains 15 residues. The V and J ends lost 4 bases and 5 bases, in that order; junction bases with no gene match: 11. CDR3 nucleotides: TGCGCCAGCAGCAGAGGGAATACAGGGGAAACTGAAGCTTTCTTT. It specifies CASSRGNTGETEAFF.

The rearrangement uses TRBV6-5 and TRBJ2-7; a possible D gene is TRBD2 (6 bases). Between the trimmed V and J ends, which lost 6 bases and 5 bases, there was a span of 20 bases. The CDR3 has 15 amino acids. Germline CDR1 is MNHEY and CDR2 is SVGAGI. As DNA, the CDR3 is TGTGCCAGCAGCCGGGGCCGAGGCGGGATCAACGAGCAGTACTTC. Amino acid sequence: CASSRGRGGINEQYF.

This chain uses TRBV6-5 with TRBJ2-6, with D unresolved. Trimming pared 3 bases from V and 2 bases from J, leaving 8 bases between. The CDR3 consists of 15 residues. The germline gives CDR1 MNHEY, CDR2 SVGAGI. The CDR3 sequence: CASSYSFPGANVLTF. In DNA, the CDR3 is TGTGCCAGCAGTTATAGTTTCCCTGGGGCCAACGTCCTGACTTTC.